The clone carrying this T cell receptor (beta chain) turned up a few times. Its antigen is unknown. Expressed TCRB transcripts were sequenced, since all the RNA that had been isolated was reverse transcribed. Sequenced by immunoSEQ multiplex PCR; TCRdb stores in-frame clones only, minus some. The data show some 230,000 clones, 9.6% seen once. This specimen belongs to a study of beta chain features in type 1 diabetes. The study, taken as a whole, reports: Fewer junction insertions and more nucleotide deletions appeared in type 1 diabetes patients. It was possible that PCR favored shorter templates, equally so in patients and controls. An over-representation of cells with high TCR expression could result from cDNA sequencing.

CDR1 and CDR2 from the germline V gene are MGHRA and YSYEKL. With V trimmed by 0 bases and J by 7 bases, 7 bases remained unmatched. CDR3 length equals 16 residues. This sequence was found in a woman in her late teens or twenties in good health. Sequences were obtained from naive CD4+ T cells from blood. The gene calls are TRBV4-1 and TRBJ2-2; 8 nucleotides align to TRBD2. CDR3 residues: CASSQDRTSRGGELFF. The DNA for the CDR3 is TGCGCCAGCAGCCAAGACCGGACTAGCCGTGGCGGGGAGCTGTTTTTT.